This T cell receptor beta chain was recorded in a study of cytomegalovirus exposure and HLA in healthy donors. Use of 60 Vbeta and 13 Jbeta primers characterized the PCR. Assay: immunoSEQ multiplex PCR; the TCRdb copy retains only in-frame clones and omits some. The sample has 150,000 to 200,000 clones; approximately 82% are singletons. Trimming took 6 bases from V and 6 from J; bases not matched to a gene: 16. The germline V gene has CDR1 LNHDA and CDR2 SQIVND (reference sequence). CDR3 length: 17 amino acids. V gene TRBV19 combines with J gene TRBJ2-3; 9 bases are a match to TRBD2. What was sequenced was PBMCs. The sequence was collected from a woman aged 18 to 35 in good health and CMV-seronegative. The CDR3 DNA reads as TGTGCCAGTAGCGACTCCGGGGGACTAGCATCCTTGGATACGCAGTATTTT. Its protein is CASSDSGGLASLDTQYF. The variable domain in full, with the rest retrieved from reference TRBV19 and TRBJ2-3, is DGGITQSPKYLFRKEGQNVTLSCEQNLNHDAMYWYRQDPGQGLRLIYYSQIVNDFQKGDIAEGYSVSREKKESFPLTVTSAQKNPTAFYLCASSDSGGLASLDTQYFGPGTRLTVL.